This T cell receptor (beta chain) was sequenced in a study of regulatory T cells in long-lasting Graves disease. Overall study context: With positive TSH receptor antibodies and over 5 years of antithyroid drugs, Graves' disease was considered persistent.

Time point specified: persistent/refractory GD, antithyroid drugs over 5 years with positive TRAb. Preparation of the TCR library used RNA extracted from PBMCs. CDR3-region Arm-PCR and iRepertoire HTBI primers produced the TCR beta libraries. Via MiXCR, TCRdb re-called the multiplex PCR reads, giving one row per CDR3 protein. The repertoire holds 450,000 or so distinct CDR3 sequences, roughly 22% seen once, with over 10% in the top ten. Trimming cost V 3 bases and J 1 base, with 11 bases left between them. The CDR3 runs 15 residues. Looked up from germline, CDR1 is SGHRS and CDR2 is YFSETQ. V and J are TRBV5-1 and TRBJ2-1, with unresolved D. The sequencing used peripheral blood mononuclear cells (PBMCs), collected when the disease was refractory, from a patient treated with antithyroid drugs. The TCR was taken from a female donor with Graves disease. The CDR3 protein is CASSSAGQSYNEQFF. The CDR3 nucleotides read TGCGCCAGCAGCTCGGCAGGTCAGTCCTACAATGAGCAGTTCTTC.